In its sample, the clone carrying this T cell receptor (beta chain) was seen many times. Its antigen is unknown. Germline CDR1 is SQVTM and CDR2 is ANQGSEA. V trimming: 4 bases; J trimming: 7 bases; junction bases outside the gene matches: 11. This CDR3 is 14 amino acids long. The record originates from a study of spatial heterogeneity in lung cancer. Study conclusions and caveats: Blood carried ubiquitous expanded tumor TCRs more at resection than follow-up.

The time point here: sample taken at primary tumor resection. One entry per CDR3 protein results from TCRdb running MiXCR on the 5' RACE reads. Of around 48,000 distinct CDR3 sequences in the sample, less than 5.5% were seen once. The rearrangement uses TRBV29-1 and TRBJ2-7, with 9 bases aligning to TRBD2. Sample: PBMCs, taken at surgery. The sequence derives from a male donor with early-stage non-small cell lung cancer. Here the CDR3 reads CSVGPPAGGGEQYF. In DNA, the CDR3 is TGCAGCGTTGGACCCCCAGCGGGAGGTGGGGAGCAGTACTTC.